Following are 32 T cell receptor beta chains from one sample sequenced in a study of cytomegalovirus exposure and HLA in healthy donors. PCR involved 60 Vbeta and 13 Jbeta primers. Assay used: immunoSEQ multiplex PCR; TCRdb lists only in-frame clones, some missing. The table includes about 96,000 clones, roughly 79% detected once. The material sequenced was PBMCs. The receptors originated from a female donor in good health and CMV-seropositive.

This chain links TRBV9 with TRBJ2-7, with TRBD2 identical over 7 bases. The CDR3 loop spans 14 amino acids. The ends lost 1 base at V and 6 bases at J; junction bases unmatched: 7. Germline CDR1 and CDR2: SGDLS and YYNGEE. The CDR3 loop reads CASSVYLQRGEQYF. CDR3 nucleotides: TGTGCCAGCAGCGTATATCTCCAGCGGGGCGAGCAGTACTTC.

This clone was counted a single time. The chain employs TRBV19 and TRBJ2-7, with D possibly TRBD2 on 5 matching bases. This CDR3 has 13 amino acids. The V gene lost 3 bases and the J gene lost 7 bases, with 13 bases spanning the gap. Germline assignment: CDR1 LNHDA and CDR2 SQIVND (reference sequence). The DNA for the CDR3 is TGTGCCAGTAGTATGGATCCCTGGGAGGAGCAGTACTTC. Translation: CASSMDPWEEQYF.

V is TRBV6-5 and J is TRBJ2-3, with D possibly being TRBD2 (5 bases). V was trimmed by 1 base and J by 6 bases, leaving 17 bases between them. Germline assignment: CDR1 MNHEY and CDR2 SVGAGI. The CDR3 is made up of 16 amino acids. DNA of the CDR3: TGTGCCAGCAGTTACTTGGGCGGGCGCTTCGCGGATACGCAGTATTTT. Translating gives CASSYLGGRFADTQYF.

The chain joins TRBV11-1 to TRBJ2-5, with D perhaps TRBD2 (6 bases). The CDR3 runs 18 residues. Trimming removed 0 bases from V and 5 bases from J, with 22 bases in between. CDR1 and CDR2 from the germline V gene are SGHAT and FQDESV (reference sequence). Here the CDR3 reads CASSLAVTSLAVMETQYF. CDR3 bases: TGTGCCAGCAGCTTAGCGGTGACTAGTCTCGCCGTGATGGAGACCCAGTACTTC.

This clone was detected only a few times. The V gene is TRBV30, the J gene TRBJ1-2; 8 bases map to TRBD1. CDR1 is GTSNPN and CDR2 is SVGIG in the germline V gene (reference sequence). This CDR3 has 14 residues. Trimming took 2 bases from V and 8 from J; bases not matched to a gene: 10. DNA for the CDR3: TGTGCCTGGAGTCTTGACAGGGGTGGGTACGGCTACACCTTC. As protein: CAWSLDRGGYGYTF.

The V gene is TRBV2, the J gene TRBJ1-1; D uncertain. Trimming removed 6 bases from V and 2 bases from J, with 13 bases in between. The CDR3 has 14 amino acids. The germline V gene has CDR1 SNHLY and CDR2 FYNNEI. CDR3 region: CASSLSRSNTEAFF. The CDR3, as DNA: TGTGCCAGCAGCTTATCTAGGTCCAACACTGAAGCTTTCTTT.

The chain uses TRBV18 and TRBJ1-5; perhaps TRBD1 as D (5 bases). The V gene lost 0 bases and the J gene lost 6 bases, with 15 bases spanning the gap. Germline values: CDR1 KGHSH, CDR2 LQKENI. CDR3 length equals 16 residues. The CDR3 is CASSPPPSGGSQPQHF. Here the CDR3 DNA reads TGTGCCAGCTCACCACCCCCCTCGGGGGGGAGTCAGCCCCAGCATTTT.

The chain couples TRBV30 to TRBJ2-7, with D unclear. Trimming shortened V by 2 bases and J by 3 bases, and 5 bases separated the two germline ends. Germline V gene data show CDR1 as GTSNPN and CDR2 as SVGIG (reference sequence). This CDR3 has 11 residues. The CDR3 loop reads CAWSLLYEQYF. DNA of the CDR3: TGTGCCTGGAGTCTACTCTACGAGCAGTACTTC.

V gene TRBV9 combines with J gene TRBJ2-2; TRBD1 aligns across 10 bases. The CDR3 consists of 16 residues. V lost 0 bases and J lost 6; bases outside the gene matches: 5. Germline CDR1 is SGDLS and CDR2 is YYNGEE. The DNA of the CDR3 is TGTGCCAGCAGCGTAGGACAGGGGGCGGGTTCCGGGGAGCTGTTTTTT. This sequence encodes CASSVGQGAGSGELFF.

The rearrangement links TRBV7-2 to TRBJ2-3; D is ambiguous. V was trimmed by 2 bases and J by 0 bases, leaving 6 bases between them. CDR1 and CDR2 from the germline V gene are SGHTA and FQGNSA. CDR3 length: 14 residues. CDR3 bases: TGTGCCAGCAGCTTATCTATGAGCACAGATACGCAGTATTTT. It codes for CASSLSMSTDTQYF.

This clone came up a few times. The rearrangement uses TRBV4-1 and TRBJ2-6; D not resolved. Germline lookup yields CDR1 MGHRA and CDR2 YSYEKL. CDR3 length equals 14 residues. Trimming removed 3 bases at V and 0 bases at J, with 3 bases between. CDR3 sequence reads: CASSHLSGANVLTF. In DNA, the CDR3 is TGCGCCAGCAGCCACCTCTCTGGGGCCAACGTCCTGACTTTC.

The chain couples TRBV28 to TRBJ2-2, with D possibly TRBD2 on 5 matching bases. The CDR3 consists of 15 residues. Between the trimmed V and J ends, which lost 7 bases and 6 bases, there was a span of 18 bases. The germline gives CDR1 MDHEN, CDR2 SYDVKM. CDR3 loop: CASISSEGVPGELFF. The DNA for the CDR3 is TGTGCCAGCATAAGTTCAGAGGGCGTCCCCGGGGAGCTGTTTTTT. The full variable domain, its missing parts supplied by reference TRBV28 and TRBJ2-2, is DVKVTQSSRYLVKRTGEKVFLECVQDMDHENMFWYRQDPGLGLRLIYFSYDVKMKEKGDIPEGYSVSREKKERFSLILESASTNQTSMYLCASISSEGVPGELFFGEGSRLTVL.

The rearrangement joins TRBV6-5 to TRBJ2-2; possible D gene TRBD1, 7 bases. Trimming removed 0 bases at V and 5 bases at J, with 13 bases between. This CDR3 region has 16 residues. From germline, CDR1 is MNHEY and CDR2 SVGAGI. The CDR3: CASSYSGQGGTGELFF. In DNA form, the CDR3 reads TGTGCCAGCAGTTACTCGGGCCAGGGGGGTACCGGGGAGCTGTTTTTT.

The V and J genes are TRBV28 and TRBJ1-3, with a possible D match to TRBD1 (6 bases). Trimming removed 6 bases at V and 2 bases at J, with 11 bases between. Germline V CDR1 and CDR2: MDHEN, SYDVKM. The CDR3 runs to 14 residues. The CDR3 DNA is TGTGCCAGCAGCTGGGGGACACCTGGAAACACCATATATTTT. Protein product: CASSWGTPGNTIYF.

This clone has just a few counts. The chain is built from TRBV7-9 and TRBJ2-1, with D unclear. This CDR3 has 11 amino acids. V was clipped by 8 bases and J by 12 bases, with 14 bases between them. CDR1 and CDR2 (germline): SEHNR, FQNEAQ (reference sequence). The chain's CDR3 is CASQNAEVQFF. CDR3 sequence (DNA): TGTGCCAGCCAAAACGCCGAGGTGCAGTTCTTC.

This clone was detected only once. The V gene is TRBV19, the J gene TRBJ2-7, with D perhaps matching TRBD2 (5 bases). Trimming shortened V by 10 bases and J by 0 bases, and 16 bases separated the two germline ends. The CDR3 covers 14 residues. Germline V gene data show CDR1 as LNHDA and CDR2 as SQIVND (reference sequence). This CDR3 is CATAPRDSSYEQYF. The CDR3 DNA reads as TGTGCCACTGCCCCCCGGGATTCCTCCTACGAGCAGTACTTC.

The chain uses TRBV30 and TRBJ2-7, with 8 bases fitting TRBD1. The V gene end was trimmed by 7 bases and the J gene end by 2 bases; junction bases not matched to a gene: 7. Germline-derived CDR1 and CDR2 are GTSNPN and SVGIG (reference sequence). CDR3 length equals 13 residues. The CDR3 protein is CAYHRGFTYEQYF. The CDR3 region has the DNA TGTGCCTACCACAGGGGGTTTACCTACGAGCAGTACTTC.

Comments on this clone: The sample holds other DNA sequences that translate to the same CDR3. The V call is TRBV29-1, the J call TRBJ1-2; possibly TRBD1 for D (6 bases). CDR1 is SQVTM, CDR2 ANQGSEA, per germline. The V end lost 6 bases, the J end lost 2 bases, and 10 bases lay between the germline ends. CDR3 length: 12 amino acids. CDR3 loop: CSVGTGNYGYTF. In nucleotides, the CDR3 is TGCAGCGTCGGAACAGGGAACTATGGCTACACCTTC.

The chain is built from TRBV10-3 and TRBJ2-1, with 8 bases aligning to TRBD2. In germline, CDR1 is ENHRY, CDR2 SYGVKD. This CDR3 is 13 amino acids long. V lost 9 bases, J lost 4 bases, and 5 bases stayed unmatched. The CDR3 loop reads CAINSGTYNEQFF. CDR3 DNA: TGTGCCATAAATAGCGGGACGTACAATGAGCAGTTCTTC.

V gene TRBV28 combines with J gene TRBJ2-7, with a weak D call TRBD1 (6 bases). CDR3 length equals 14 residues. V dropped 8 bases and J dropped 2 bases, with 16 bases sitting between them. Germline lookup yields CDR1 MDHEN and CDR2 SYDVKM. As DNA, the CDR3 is TGTGCCAGCCACCGCCAGGCAGGGGCCTACGAGCAGTACTTC. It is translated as CASHRQAGAYEQYF.

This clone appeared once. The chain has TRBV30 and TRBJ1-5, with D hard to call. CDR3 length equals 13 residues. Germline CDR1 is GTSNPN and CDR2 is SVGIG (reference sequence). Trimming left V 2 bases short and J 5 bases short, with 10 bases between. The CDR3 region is CAWSTGNYQPQHF. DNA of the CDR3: TGTGCCTGGAGTACGGGGAACTATCAGCCCCAGCATTTT.

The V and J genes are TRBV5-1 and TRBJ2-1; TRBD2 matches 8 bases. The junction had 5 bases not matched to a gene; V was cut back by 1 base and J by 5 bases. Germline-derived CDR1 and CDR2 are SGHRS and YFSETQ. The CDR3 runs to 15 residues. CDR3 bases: TGCGCCAGCAGCTTGACTAGCGGTATAAACAATGAGCAGTTCTTC. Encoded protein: CASSLTSGINNEQFF.

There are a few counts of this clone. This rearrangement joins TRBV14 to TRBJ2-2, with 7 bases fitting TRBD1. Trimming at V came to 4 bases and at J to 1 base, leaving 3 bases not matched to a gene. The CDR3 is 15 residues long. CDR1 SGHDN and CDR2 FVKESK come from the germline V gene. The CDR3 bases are TGTGCCAGCAGCCCCCGGGACAGGAACACCGGGGAGCTGTTTTTT. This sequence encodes CASSPRDRNTGELFF.

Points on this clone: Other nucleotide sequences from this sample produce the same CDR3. Here the CDR3 reads CASSLGASNTEAFF. In DNA, the CDR3 is TGTGCCAGCAGCTTGGGAGCTTCGAACACTGAAGCTTTCTTT. The chain couples TRBV7-3 to TRBJ1-1; D uncertain. There are 14 residues in the CDR3. From germline, CDR1 is SGHTA and CDR2 FQGTGA. V lost 3 bases and J lost 1, with 9 bases in between. The whole variable domain, remainder taken from reference TRBV7-3 and TRBJ1-1, is GAGVSQTPSNKVTEKGKYVELRCDPISGHTALYWYRQSLGQGPEFLIYFQGTGAADDSGLPNDRFFAVRPEGSVSTLKIQRTERGDSAVYLCASSLGASNTEAFFGQGTRLTVV.

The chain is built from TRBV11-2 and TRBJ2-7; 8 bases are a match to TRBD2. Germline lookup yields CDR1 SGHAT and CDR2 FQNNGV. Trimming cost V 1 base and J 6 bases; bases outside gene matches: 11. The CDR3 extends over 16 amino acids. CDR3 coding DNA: TGTGCCAGCAGCTTAGTCCGCCTCGGGGGGGCAGGCGAGCAGTACTTC. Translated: CASSLVRLGGAGEQYF.

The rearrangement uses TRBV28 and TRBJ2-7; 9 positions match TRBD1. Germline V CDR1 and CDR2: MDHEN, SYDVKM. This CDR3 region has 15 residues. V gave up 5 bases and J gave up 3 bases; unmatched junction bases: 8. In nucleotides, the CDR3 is TGTGCCAGCAGTGGACAGGGGACAAAACTCTACGAGCAGTACTTC. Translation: CASSGQGTKLYEQYF.

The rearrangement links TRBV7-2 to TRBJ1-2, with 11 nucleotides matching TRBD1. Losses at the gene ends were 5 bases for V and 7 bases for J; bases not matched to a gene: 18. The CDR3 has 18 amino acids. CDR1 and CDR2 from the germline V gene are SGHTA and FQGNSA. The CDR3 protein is CASSLQGWAGQGVGGYTF. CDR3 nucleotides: TGTGCCAGCAGCCTACAAGGTTGGGCGGGACAGGGGGTTGGTGGCTACACCTTC.

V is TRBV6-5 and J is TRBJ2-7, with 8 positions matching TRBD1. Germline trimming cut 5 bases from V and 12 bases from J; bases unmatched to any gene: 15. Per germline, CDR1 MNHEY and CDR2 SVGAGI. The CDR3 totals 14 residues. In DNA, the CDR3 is TGTGCCAGCAGTATAACCGGGACAGGCCCTACGTGGTACTTC. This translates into CASSITGTGPTWYF.

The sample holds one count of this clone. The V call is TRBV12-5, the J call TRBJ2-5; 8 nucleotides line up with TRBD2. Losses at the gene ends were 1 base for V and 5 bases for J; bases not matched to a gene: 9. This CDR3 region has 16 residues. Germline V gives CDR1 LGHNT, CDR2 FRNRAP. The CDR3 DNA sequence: TGTGCTAGTGGTTTGGGCGGCGTCCCGGGAGGGGAGACCCAGTACTTC. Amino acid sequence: CASGLGGVPGGETQYF.

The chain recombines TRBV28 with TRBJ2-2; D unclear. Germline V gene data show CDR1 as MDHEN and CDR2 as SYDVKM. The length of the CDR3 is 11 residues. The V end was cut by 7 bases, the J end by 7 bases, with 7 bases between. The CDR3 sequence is CASTPGGELFF. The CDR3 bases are TGTGCCAGCACCCCCGGCGGGGAGCTGTTTTTT.

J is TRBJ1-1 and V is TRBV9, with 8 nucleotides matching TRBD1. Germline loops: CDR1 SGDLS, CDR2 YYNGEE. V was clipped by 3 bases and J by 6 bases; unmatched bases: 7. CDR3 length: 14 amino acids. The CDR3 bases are TGTGCCAGCAGCGCTATTAACAGGGGGGCTGAAGCTTTCTTT. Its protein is CASSAINRGAEAFF.

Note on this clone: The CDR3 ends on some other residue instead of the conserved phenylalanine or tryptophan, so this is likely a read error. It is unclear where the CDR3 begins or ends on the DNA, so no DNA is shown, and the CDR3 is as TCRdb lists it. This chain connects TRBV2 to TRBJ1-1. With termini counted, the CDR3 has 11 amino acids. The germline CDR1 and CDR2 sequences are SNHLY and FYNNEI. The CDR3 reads CASSQTGLSSR.